A selection of T cell receptor beta chains follows, all from one sample in a study of T cell changes during pregnancy in multiple sclerosis. Here immunoSEQ multiplex PCR was the method, and the copy in TCRdb shows in-frame clones only, minus some. The sample lists some 64,000 clones, around 92% seen once, with 2.3% in the top ten. The starting material was peripheral blood, obtained in the first trimester of pregnancy. These TCRs come from a female donor with multiple sclerosis, enrolled in a pregnancy study. Each CDR3 is given with its conserved first and last residue. D genes are given only for firm matches. Clone sizes are given selectively: once, few, many, or a class where the clone is expanded.

abundance	d_gene	j_gene	v_gene	CDR3nt	CDR3aa
-	-	TRBJ2-7	TRBV5-4	TGTGCCAGCAGCTTGGTGGGCGCGAGCTCCTACGAGCAGTACTTC	CASSLVGASSYEQYF
-	TRBD2	TRBJ2-1	TRBV11-2	TGTGCCAGCAGCCCGTCGAGTAGCGGGAGGGAGAGCTCCTACAATGAGCAGTTCTTC	CASSPSSSGRESSYNEQFF
once	-	TRBJ2-4	TRBV28	TGTGCCAGCCGCTGGGGAGACGGAGCCAAAAACATTCAGTACTTC	CASRWGDGAKNIQYF
-	TRBD2	TRBJ2-7	TRBV27	TGTGCCAGCAGTTTTGTCAGCGGGAGGGTAAGCGAGCAGTACTTC	CASSFVSGRVSEQYF
-	TRBD1	TRBJ1-2	TRBV30	TGTGCCTGGGAGTTCGGCAGGGGGACCTATGGCTACACCTTC	CAWEFGRGTYGYTF
-	TRBD2	TRBJ2-1	TRBV28	TGTGCCAGCACCCTCAGCGGGGACTCCTACAATGAGCAGTTCTTC	CASTLSGDSYNEQFF
-	TRBD2	TRBJ2-1	TRBV27	TGTGCCAGCAGTGGTACTATAGCGGGAGCCCTAAATGAGCAGTTCTTC	CASSGTIAGALNEQFF
-	TRBD1	TRBJ2-6	TRBV27	TGTGCCAGCAGACCGGGACAGGGGGCTGCTGGGGCCAACGTCCTGACTTTC	CASRPGQGAAGANVLTF
-	-	TRBJ1-2	TRBV6-1	TGTGCCAGCAGTTTCAGGGTTTCTGGCTACACCTTC	CASSFRVSGYTF
once	TRBD2	TRBJ2-1	TRBV27	TGTGCCAGCGGAGGACCGGGAGGCTGGAATGAGCAGTTCTTC	CASGGPGGWNEQFF
-	-	TRBJ2-1	TRBV28	TGTGCCAGCAGTTTCCCGGGACTCGCTGGGAATGAGCAGTTCTTC	CASSFPGLAGNEQFF
once	-	TRBJ2-1	TRBV19	TGTGCCAGTAGTATAGACCGGGGGTTGCGCAATGAGCAGTTCTTC	CASSIDRGLRNEQFF
-	-	TRBJ1-1	TRBV6-6	TGTGCCAGCAGCCCCACTGTGATGAACACTGAAGCTTTCTTT	CASSPTVMNTEAFF
-	-	TRBJ1-1	TRBV2	TGTGCCAGCACAGTACAGCCTAACACTGAAGCTTTCTTT	CASTVQPNTEAFF
-	-	TRBJ1-2	TRBV5-4	TGTGCCAGCAGCTTGAACCCCGAAGCAAGTTTTTATGGCTACACCTTC	CASSLNPEASFYGYTF
few	-	TRBJ2-2	TRBV6-5	TGTGCCAGCAGTTACTCGCCAGCGAACACCGGGGAGCTGTTTTTT	CASSYSPANTGELFF
-	TRBD2	TRBJ2-1	TRBV14	TGTGCCAGCAGCCACCTGGGGACTAGCGGCACCAATGAGCAGTTCTTC	CASSHLGTSGTNEQFF
-	TRBD1	TRBJ1-2	TRBV5-1	TGCGCCAGCAGCGAGACAGGGAACTATGGCTACACCTTC	CASSETGNYGYTF
-	-	TRBJ1-1	TRBV5-1	TGCGCCAGCAGCCCAAATCCTTTACGGGGCACTGAAGCTTTCTTT	CASSPNPLRGTEAFF
-	-	TRBJ2-1	TRBV27	TGTGCCAGCAGTATCTCATTCGCTAGCAATGAGCAGTTCTTC	CASSISFASNEQFF
-	-	TRBJ2-2	TRBV28	TGTGCCAGCAGTACAGGGATGAGTACCGGGGAGCTGTTTTTT	CASSTGMSTGELFF
-	-	TRBJ2-7	TRBV7-8	TGTGCCAGCAGCTTTAAAGGGGACTCCTACGAGCAGTACTTC	CASSFKGDSYEQYF
once	TRBD1	TRBJ1-2	TRBV15	TGTGCCACCAAATCGACAGGGAGATTGGGCTACACCTTC	CATKSTGRLGYTF
-	TRBD1	TRBJ1-1	TRBV7-2	TGTGCCAGCAGCAAACAGGGGGGGCTTTTGAACACTGAAGCTTTCTTT	CASSKQGGLLNTEAFF
-	-	TRBJ2-5	TRBV7-2	TGTGCCAGCAGCTTAGACCCGGGAGAAGGGGCCCAGTACTTC	CASSLDPGEGAQYF
few	-	TRBJ1-1	TRBV15	TGTGCCACCAGCACTAACACTGAAGCTTTCTTT	CATSTNTEAFF